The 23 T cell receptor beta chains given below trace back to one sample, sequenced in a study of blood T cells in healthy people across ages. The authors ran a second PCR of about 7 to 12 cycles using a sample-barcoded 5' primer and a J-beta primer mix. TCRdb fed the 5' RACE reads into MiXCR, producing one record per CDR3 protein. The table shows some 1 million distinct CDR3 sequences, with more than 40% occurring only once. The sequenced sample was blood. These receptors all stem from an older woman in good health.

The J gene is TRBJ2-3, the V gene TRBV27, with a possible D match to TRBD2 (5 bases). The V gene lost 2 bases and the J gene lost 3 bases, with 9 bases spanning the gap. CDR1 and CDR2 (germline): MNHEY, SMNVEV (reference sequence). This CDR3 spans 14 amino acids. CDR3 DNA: TGTGCCAGCAGTTTAGGTTGGGAGACAGATACGCAGTATTTT. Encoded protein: CASSLGWETDTQYF.

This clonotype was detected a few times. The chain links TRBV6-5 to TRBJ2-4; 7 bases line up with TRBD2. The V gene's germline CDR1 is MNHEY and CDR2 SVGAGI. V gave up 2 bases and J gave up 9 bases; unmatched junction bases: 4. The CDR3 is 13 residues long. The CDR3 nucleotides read TGTGCCAGCAGTTACAAGTGGGAGGGCATTCAGTACTTC. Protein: CASSYKWEGIQYF.

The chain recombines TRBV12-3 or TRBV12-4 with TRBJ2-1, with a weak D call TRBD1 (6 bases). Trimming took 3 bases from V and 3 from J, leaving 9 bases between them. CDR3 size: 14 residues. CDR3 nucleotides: TGTGCCAGCAGTTTTCGACAGGTCTACAATGAGCAGTTCTTC. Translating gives CASSFRQVYNEQFF.

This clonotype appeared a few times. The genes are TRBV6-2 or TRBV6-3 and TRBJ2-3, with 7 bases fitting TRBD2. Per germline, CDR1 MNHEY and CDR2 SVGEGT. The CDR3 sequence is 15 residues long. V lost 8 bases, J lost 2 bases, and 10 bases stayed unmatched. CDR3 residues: CASGPSGTATDTQYF. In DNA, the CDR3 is TGTGCCAGCGGCCCTAGCGGAACCGCCACAGATACGCAGTATTTT.

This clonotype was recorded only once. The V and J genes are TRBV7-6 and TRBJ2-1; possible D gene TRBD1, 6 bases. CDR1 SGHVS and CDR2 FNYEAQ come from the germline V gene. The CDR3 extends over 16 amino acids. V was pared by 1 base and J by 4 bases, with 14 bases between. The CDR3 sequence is CASSLGVQGFYNEQFF. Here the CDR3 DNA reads TGTGCCAGCAGCTTAGGGGTCCAGGGGTTTTACAATGAGCAGTTCTTC.

CDR3 amino acids: CASRSPGVNQPQHF. The CDR3 nucleotides read TGTGCCAGCAGGAGCCCAGGGGTCAATCAGCCCCAGCATTTT. The rearrangement uses TRBV25-1 and TRBJ1-5, with a weak D call TRBD1 (6 bases). Germline CDR1 is MGHDK and CDR2 is SYGVNS. Trimming removed 6 bases at V and 3 bases at J, with 12 bases between. This CDR3 is built from 14 residues.

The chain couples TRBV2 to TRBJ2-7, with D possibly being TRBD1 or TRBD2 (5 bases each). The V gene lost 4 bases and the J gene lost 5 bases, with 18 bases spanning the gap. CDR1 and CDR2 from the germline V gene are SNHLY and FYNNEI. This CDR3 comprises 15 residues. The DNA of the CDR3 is TGTGCCAGCAGTGGAGTTGGCAGGGACCAGGACGAGCAGTACTTC. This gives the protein CASSGVGRDQDEQYF.

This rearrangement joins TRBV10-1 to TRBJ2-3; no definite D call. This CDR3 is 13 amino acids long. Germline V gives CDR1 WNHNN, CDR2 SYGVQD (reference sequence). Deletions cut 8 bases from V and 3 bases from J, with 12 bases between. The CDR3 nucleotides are TGCGCCAGCGCCAAAAGATCGACAGATACGCAGTATTTT. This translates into CASAKRSTDTQYF.

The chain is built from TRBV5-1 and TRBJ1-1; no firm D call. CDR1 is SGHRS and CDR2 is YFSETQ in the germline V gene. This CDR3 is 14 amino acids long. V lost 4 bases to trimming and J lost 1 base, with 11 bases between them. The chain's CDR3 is CASSVGLQNTEAFF. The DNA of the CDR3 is TGCGCCAGCAGCGTTGGTTTACAGAACACTGAAGCTTTCTTT.

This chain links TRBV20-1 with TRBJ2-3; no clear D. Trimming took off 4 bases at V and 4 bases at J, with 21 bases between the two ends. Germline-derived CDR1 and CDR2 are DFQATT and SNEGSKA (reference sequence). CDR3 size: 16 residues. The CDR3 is CSAIPLFRVGADTQYF. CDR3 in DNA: TGCAGTGCTATTCCCCTTTTTAGGGTTGGGGCAGATACGCAGTATTTT.

DNA of the CDR3: TGTGCCAGCAGCTTGTGGCAGGGAAGGGGGTTCTTC. Residues: CASSLWQGRGFF. The chain combines TRBV5-6 with TRBJ2-1; weak D call: TRBD1 (5 bases). This CDR3 has 12 residues. Germline-derived CDR1 and CDR2 are SGHDT and YYEEEE. Trimming removed 1 base at V and 15 bases at J, with 14 bases between.

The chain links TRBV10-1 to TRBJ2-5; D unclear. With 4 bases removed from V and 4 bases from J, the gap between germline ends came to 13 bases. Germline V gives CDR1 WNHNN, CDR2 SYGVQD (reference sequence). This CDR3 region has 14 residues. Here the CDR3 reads CASSVAWDGETQYF. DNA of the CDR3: TGCGCCAGCAGTGTTGCGTGGGATGGAGAGACCCAGTACTTC.

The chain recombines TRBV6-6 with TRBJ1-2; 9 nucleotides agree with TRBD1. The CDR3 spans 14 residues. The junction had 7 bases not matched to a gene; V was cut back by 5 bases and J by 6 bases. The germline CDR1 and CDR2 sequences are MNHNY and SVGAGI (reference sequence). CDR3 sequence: CASSDQTGGNGYTF. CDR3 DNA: TGTGCCAGCAGTGACCAGACAGGGGGTAATGGCTACACCTTC.

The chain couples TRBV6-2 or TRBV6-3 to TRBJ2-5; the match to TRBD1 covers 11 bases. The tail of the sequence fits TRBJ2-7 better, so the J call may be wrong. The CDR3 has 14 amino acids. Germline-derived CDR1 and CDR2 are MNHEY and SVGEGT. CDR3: CASSQWTGGHEQYF. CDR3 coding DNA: TGTGCCAGCAGTCAATGGACAGGGGGCCACGAGCAGTACTTC.

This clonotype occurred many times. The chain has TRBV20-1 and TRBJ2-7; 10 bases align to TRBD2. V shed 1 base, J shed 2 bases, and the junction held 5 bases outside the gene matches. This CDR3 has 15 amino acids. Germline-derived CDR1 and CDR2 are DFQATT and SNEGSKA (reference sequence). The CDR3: CSARAPSGRAYEQYF. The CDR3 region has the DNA TGCAGTGCTAGAGCCCCTAGCGGGAGAGCCTACGAGCAGTACTTC.

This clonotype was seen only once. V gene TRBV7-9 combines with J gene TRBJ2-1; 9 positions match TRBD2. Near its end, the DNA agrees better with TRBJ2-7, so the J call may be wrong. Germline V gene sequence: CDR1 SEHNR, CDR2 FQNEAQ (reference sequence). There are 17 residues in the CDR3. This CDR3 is CASSPPSGTFSYNEQYF. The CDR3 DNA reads TGTGCCAGCAGCCCACCTAGCGGGACCTTCTCCTACAATGAGCAGTACTTC.

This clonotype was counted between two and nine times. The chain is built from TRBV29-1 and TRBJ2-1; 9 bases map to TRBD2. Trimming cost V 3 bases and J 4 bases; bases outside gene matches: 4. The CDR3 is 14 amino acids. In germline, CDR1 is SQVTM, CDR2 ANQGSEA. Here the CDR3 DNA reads TGCAGCGTTGACGTAGCGGGAGTGTACAATGAGCAGTTCTTC. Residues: CSVDVAGVYNEQFF.

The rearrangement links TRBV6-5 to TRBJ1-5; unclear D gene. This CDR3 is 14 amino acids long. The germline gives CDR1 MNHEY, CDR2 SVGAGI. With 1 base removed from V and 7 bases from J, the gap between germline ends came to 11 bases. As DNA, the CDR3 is TGTGCCAGCAGTTACTATCGGGAATGGCAGCCCCAGCATTTT. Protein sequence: CASSYYREWQPQHF.

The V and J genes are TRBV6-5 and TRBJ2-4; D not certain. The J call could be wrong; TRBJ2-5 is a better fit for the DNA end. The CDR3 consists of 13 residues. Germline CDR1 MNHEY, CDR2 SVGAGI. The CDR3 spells CASSYNGRETQYF. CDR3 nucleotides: TGTGCCAGCAGTTATAATGGTCGAGAGACCCAGTACTTC.

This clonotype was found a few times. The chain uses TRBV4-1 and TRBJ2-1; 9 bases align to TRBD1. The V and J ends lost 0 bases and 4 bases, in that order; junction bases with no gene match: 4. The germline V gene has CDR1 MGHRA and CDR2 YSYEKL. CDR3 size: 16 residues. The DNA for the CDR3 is TGCGCCAGCAGCCAAGATCAACAGGGGGCTTACAATGAGCAGTTCTTC. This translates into CASSQDQQGAYNEQFF.

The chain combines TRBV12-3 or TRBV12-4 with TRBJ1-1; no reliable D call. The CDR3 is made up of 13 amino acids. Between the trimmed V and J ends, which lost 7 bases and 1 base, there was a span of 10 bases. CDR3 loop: CASTRTGNTEAFF. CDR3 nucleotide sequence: TGTGCCAGCACCCGGACGGGGAACACTGAAGCTTTCTTT.

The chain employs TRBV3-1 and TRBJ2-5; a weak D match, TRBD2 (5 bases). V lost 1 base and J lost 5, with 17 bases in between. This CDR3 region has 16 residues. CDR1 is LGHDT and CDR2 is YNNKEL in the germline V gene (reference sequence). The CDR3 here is CASSQVGGRTQETQYF. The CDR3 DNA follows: TGTGCCAGCAGCCAAGTAGGAGGTCGCACCCAGGAGACCCAGTACTTC.

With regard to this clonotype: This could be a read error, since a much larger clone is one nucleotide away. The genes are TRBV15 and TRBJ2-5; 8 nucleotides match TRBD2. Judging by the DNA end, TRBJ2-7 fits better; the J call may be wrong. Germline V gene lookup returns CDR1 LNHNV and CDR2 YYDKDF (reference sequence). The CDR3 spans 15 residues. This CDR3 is CATSRDRTSPREQYF. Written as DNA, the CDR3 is TGTGCCACCAGCAGAGACCGGACTAGCCCCCGCGAGCAGTACTTC.